This T cell receptor (beta chain) originates from a study of OX40 agonist ivuxolimab in advanced cancers. Study details: Patients were given ivuxolimab, an antibody that agonizes OX40 (CD134). Intravenous ivuxolimab at 0.01 to 10 mg/kg was given to patients every 2 weeks.

Comments on this clone: The antigen is unknown.

Germline assignment: CDR1 WSHSY and CDR2 SAAADI. Between the trimmed V and J ends, which lost 7 bases and 6 bases, there was a span of 15 bases. The CDR3 runs 14 residues. Generated by immunoSEQ multiplex PCR, the TCRdb table keeps only in-frame clones and is missing some. The table shows fewer than 50,000 clones, with 70% to 90% occurring only once. General study findings and limits: CD4+ and CD8+ blood T cells expanded clonally by week 6 at 0.1 to 3.0 mg/kg.

The sequencing used CD4+ or CD8+ T cells sorted from blood, collected in a trial of the OX40 agonist ivuxolimab. This chain uses TRBV10-2 with TRBJ2-2; perhaps TRBD1 as D (5 bases). The sequence derives from an adult with an advanced solid tumor such as melanoma, head and neck, liver or kidney cancer. CDR3: CASTMQGWSGELFF. The CDR3 DNA reads TGCGCCAGCACCATGCAGGGTTGGTCCGGGGAGCTGTTTTTT.